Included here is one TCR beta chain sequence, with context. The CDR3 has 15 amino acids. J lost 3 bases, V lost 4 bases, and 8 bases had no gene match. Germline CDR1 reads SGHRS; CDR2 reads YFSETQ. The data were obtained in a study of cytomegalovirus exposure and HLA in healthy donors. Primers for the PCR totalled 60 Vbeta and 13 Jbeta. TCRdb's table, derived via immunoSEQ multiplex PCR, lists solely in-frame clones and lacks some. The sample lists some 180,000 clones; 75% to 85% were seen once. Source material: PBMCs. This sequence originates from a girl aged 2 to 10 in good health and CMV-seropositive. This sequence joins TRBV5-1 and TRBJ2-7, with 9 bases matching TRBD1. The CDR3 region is CASSNRDRASYEQYF. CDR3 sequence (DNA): TGCGCCAGCAGCAACCGGGACAGGGCGAGCTACGAGCAGTACTTC.